This T cell receptor beta chain was recorded in a study of cytomegalovirus exposure and HLA in healthy donors. Everyone who donated was a healthy bone marrow donor. The study, taken as a whole, reports: It was confirmed in vitro that a few of the CMV-associated chains were specific for CMV antigens.

Of note for this clone: Its antigen is not identified.

The CDR3 loop spans 15 amino acids. CDR1 SGHNT and CDR2 YYREEE come from the germline V gene (reference sequence). After removal of 2 bases from V and 2 bases from J, the junction contained 5 bases not matched to a gene. PCR amplification relied on 60 Vbeta primers (plus 13 Jbeta primers). Sequenced by immunoSEQ multiplex PCR; TCRdb stores in-frame clones only, minus some. Among about 130,000 clones, around three quarters were seen once, and the ten largest hold around 2.5%. Input material: PBMCs. The origin of this receptor is an older woman in good health and CMV-seropositive. V gene TRBV5-4 combines with J gene TRBJ2-3; 7 bases line up with TRBD1. The CDR3 region is CASSFRTGDTDTQYF. CDR3 bases: TGTGCCAGCAGCTTTCGGACAGGAGACACAGATACGCAGTATTTT.